These 9 T cell receptor beta chains originate from one sample sequenced in a study of blood T cell repertoires in COVID-19. Clones were read by immunoSEQ multiplex PCR, and TCRdb kept only the in-frame ones, dropping some. The sample contains roughly 200,000 clones, approximately 89% of which appear only once. Sample: peripheral blood. The source of these receptors is a woman aged 60 to 75 with acute or convalescent COVID-19.

CDR3 protein: CASSPPKAGGWSSYNEQFF. As DNA, the CDR3 is TGTGCCAGTAGTCCTCCAAAAGCGGGCGGGTGGAGCTCCTACAATGAGCAGTTCTTC. V is TRBV19 and J is TRBJ2-1; D might be TRBD2 (6 bases). V was clipped by 5 bases and J by 0 bases, with 23 bases between them. Germline V gene data show CDR1 as LNHDA and CDR2 as SQIVND (reference sequence). This CDR3 comprises 19 residues. Full variable domain (missing parts from reference TRBV19 and TRBJ2-1): DGGITQSPKYLFRKEGQNVTLSCEQNLNHDAMYWYRQDPGQGLRLIYYSQIVNDFQKGDIAEGYSVSREKKESFPLTVTSAQKNPTAFYLCASSPPKAGGWSSYNEQFFGPGTRLTVL.

The CDR3 loop is CAWSVLGGETQYF. CDR3 nucleotide sequence: TGTGCCTGGAGTGTATTAGGGGGAGAGACCCAGTACTTC. The chain is built from TRBV30 and TRBJ2-5, with D possibly TRBD1 on 6 matching bases. Germline V CDR1 and CDR2: GTSNPN, SVGIG (reference sequence). V shed 0 bases and J shed 4 bases, with 9 bases lying between them. The length of the CDR3 is 13 residues.

In this sample, this clone turned up once. The chain employs TRBV18 and TRBJ1-2, with unresolved D. The CDR3 has 14 residues. Germline V gives CDR1 KGHSH, CDR2 LQKENI. Trimming left V 0 bases short and J 8 bases short, with 13 bases between. The CDR3 coding sequence is TGTGCCAGCTCACCACCGAGAGCTCATGTGGGCTACACCTTC. Protein sequence: CASSPPRAHVGYTF.

The rearrangement uses TRBV11-2 and TRBJ1-2; 7 nucleotides line up with TRBD1. The CDR3 runs 14 residues. V dropped 0 bases and J dropped 7; count of bases not matched to a gene: 5. Germline CDR1 SGHAT, CDR2 FQNNGV. The CDR3 bases are TGTGCCAGCAGCTTAGAGCGACAGGGTGGTGGCTACACCTTC. Its protein is CASSLERQGGGYTF.

The gene calls are TRBV28 and TRBJ2-1, with D possibly matching TRBD2 (6 bases). The CDR3 totals 13 residues. From germline, CDR1 is MDHEN and CDR2 SYDVKM. With 3 bases removed from V and 13 bases from J, the gap between germline ends came to 16 bases. As DNA, the CDR3 is TGTGCCAGCAGTTTTTCACGCGGGACCTTACAGTTCTTC. It specifies CASSFSRGTLQFF.

J is TRBJ2-3 and V is TRBV25-1; no clear D gene. The V gene's germline CDR1 is MGHDK and CDR2 SYGVNS. V was shortened by 7 bases and J by 6 bases, with 8 bases between the two germline ends. The CDR3 runs to 11 residues. CDR3 DNA: TGTGCCAGCACCGGTTGGGATACGCAGTATTTT. Translation: CASTGWDTQYF.

CDR3 loop: CASSQDNRASDTIYF. As DNA, the CDR3 is TGCGCCAGCAGCCAAGATAACAGGGCTTCAGACACCATATATTTT. V and J are TRBV4-1 and TRBJ1-3; a possible D gene is TRBD1 (6 bases). V dropped 0 bases and J dropped 8 bases, with 14 bases sitting between them. Germline-derived CDR1 and CDR2 are MGHRA and YSYEKL. The CDR3 runs to 15 residues.

The chain has TRBV9 and TRBJ2-2; 11 positions match TRBD1. CDR1 SGDLS and CDR2 YYNGEE come from the germline V gene. The length of the CDR3 is 16 residues. Trimming cost V 0 bases and J 5 bases; bases outside gene matches: 3. The CDR3 protein is CASSVGTGGRTGELFF. For the CDR3, the DNA is TGTGCCAGCAGCGTAGGGACAGGGGGCAGGACCGGGGAGCTGTTTTTT. Using reference TRBV9 and TRBJ2-2 for the parts outside the CDR3, the full variable domain is DSGVTQTPKHLITATGQRVTLRCSPRSGDLSVYWYQQSLDQGLQFLIQYYNGEERAKGNILERFSAQQFPDLHSELNLSSLELGDSALYFCASSVGTGGRTGELFFGEGSRLTVL.

The chain is built from TRBV6-5 and TRBJ1-1, with D possibly TRBD1 on 5 matching bases. The CDR3 has 15 residues. V shed 6 bases and J shed 6 bases, with 20 bases lying between them. Germline values: CDR1 MNHEY, CDR2 SVGAGI. Here the CDR3 DNA reads TGTGCCAGCAGGGACCGGGTGGGGGGTTTCGCTGAAGCTTTCTTT. Translation gives CASRDRVGGFAEAFF.